This TCR beta chain was identified during a study of T cell clonotyping in hematopoietic cell transplantation. The study's findings and limits: After transplant, recipient diversity fell while pathologically expanded clonotypes grew through day 180. Higher Inverse Simpson Index values in graft donor and pretransplant recipient predicted broader posttransplant TCR diversity. Without cell sorting, CD4 versus CD8 contributions remain unresolved. At the given depth, recipient repertoires were over 95% de novo clonotypes.

The CDR3 is 14 residues long. From germline, CDR1 is SGHRS and CDR2 YFSETQ. V was pared by 6 bases and J by 4 bases, with 3 bases of the junction left unmatched. Concerning this clone: Its specificity is unknown.

Profiling relied on immunoSEQ multiplex PCR, and the TCRdb table lists in-frame clones only, not all of them. The table lists some 15,000 clones, 75% to 90% of them singletons. This TCR came from a man aged 45-65 years in good health. Some clones in this sample may be carry-over from other donors' samples. This chain connects TRBV5-1 to TRBJ2-2, with 10 bases lining up with TRBD1. Input material: peripheral blood mononuclear cells. This chain's CDR3 is CASIRDRGTGELFF. CDR3 DNA: TGCGCCAGCATCCGGGACAGGGGCACCGGGGAGCTGTTTTTT.